This T cell receptor (beta chain) was captured in a study of STAT3 mutations in large granular lymphocyte leukemia. Average productive template count per sample was around 43,000. Libraries were prepared by immunoSEQ multiplex PCR; TCRdb keeps only in-frame clonotypes and omits some of them. The sample yields approximately 12,000 clones, roughly 76% seen once. Study-wide findings and caveats: Clonal expansion was inferred from samples taken at other timepoints. Every T-cell large granular lymphocyte leukemia patient had at least one immunodominant TCR beta clonotype. TCR clonotype switching after therapy occurred in about 35% of the 18 patients.

J lost 8 bases, V lost 1 base, and 3 bases had no gene match. Germline V gene sequence: CDR1 KGHSH, CDR2 LQKENI. The CDR3 spans 14 residues. This clone was recorded a few times. Its specificity is unknown. This sample also contains other DNA sequences that code for the same CDR3. The chain combines TRBV18 with TRBJ1-4; 8 bases match TRBD1. The sample taken for sequencing was peripheral blood mononuclear cells. The receptor was isolated from a man between 60 and 75 years old with T-cell large granular lymphocyte leukemia. Some clones in this sample may be carry-over from other donors' samples. The CDR3 loop is CASSPRTGTEKLFF. As DNA, the CDR3 is TGTGCCAGCTCACCACGGACAGGGACGGAAAAACTGTTTTTT.